The TCR beta chain described here comes from a study of beta chain features in type 1 diabetes. The overall study: Cell yields, gender and age were comparable in patients and healthy donors.

CDR1 is LGHNA, CDR2 YNFKEQ, per germline. Trimming removed 0 bases from V and 7 bases from J, with 22 bases in between. CDR3 length equals 18 residues. Study-wide findings and caveats: Here, the possible influence of HLA type (on TCRB rearrangement) remained unresolved. Because the template was cDNA, high-expressing cells might be over-represented.

Via the markers CD45RO/CCR7/CD25/CD127/CD95/CD27, stem cell-like memory, regulatory, central memory and naive CD4+ cells were sorted. A remark on this clone: Antigen specificity is unknown.

Expressed TCRB transcripts were sequenced because the entire RNA isolate underwent reverse transcription. Only in-frame clones appear in the TCRdb table, and some are missing; sequencing was by immunoSEQ multiplex PCR. In the table there are under 400,000 clones, approximately 12% of which are singletons. The sample was naive CD4+ T cells from blood. The sequence was obtained from a man younger than 30 in good health. This chain links TRBV4-2 with TRBJ1-5; possible D gene TRBD1, 6 bases. CDR3 nucleotide sequence: TGTGCCAGCAGCCAAGAGGTGGGTGCACAGGGAGCACGACAGCCCCAGCATTTT. This sequence encodes CASSQEVGAQGARQPQHF.